The rows below give T cell receptor beta chains drawn from one sample of a study of T-cell memory formation after mild COVID-19. MiXCR, applied by TCRdb to the 5' RACE reads, yields one record per CDR3 protein. Here the sample spans around 190,000 distinct CDR3 sequences, 18% being singletons. Material: PBMCs or a T cell subset sorted from them (not recorded which). Source of these receptors: a man aged 18 to 29 who had mild COVID-19 (a few samples of this study predate the infection). Cell type and time point are not known. The CDR3 runs from the conserved cysteine through the conserved F or W. D genes are given only for firm matches. Expanded clones get a size class; other rows say once, few or many, or leave the size out.

size	V	J	D	DNA	CDR3
.	TRBV9	TRBJ2-7	TRBD2	TGTGCCAGCTCCCCGGGTAGCGGGGGGGCAGAGCATAACGAGCAGTACTTC	CASSPGSGGAEHNEQYF
few	TRBV11-2	TRBJ1-5	TRBD1	TGTGCCAGCAGCTGGGGACAGGCTCAGCCCCAGCATTTT	CASSWGQAQPQHF
few	TRBV6-2/TRBV6-3	TRBJ2-1	TRBD2	TGTGCCAGCAGTTACGCTAGCGGGGCTAACAATGAGCAGTTCTTC	CASSYASGANNEQFF
few	TRBV5-5	TRBJ1-2	TRBD1	TGTGCCAGCAGCTTCCCAGGACAGGGGTACTATGGCTACACCTTC	CASSFPGQGYYGYTF
few	TRBV5-6	TRBJ2-3	TRBD2	TGTGCCAGCGGGCGGACTAGTTATACGCAGTATTTT	CASGRTSYTQYF
few	TRBV10-3	TRBJ2-3	.	TGTGCCATCAGTGGTTTCGGGGCCTCAGATACGCAGTATTTT	CAISGFGASDTQYF
many	TRBV20-1	TRBJ1-2	TRBD1	TGCAGTGCTAGAGACTACAGGGGACATGGCTACACCTTC	CSARDYRGHGYTF
.	TRBV10-1	TRBJ2-5	.	TGCGCCAGCAGCAAAACAGGCTTTGGGACCCAGTACTTC	CASSKTGFGTQYF
.	TRBV5-1	TRBJ2-5	.	TGCGCCAGCAGCTTGGGCGCGGGACCGAGGGAGACCCAGTACTTC	CASSLGAGPRETQYF
.	TRBV4-3	TRBJ2-7	TRBD1	TGCGCCAGCAGCCAAGATCTGAGGGGGCTCTACGAGCAGTACTTC	CASSQDLRGLYEQYF
.	TRBV5-4	TRBJ2-3	TRBD2	TGTGCCAGCAGCTGGGGTAGCGGGGGGGAGACAGATACGCAGTATTTT	CASSWGSGGETDTQYF
once	TRBV7-2	TRBJ1-1	TRBD1	TGTGCCAGCAGCATGAACAGGGGAGGGTTGACTGAAGCTTTCTTT	CASSMNRGGLTEAFF
.	TRBV5-1	TRBJ2-3	TRBD2	TGCGCCAGCAGCTTAGCGGGGTTCCAAAACACAGATACGCAGTATTTT	CASSLAGFQNTDTQYF
.	TRBV30	TRBJ1-2	.	TGTGCCTGGAGTCCGCTTCGGTATGGCTACACCTTC	CAWSPLRYGYTF
.	TRBV7-2	TRBJ1-1	.	TGTGCCAGCAGCTTATTAGCGGTGGGGCTCACTGAAGCTTTCTTT	CASSLLAVGLTEAFF
.	TRBV7-9	TRBJ2-5	.	TGTGCCAGCAGGCCGGGGGAAAAGACCCAGTACTTC	CASRPGEKTQYF
.	TRBV7-6	TRBJ2-1	.	TGTGCCAGCAGCCGCGGACCCGCGTTTGGGCAGTTCTTC	CASSRGPAFGQFF
few	TRBV9	TRBJ2-3	.	TGTGCCAGCAGCCCCCCGCGCACAGATACGCAGTATTTT	CASSPPRTDTQYF
.	TRBV9	TRBJ1-6	TRBD1	TGTGCCAGCAGCGCCCGGGACAGGGATTCACCCCTCCACTTT	CASSARDRDSPLHF
.	TRBV7-2	TRBJ2-3	.	TGTGCCAGCAGCTTATGGGGGGATCTTGGAGATACGCAGTATTTT	CASSLWGDLGDTQYF
few	TRBV10-3	TRBJ2-3	.	TGTGCCATCAAGACATTTAGCACAGATACGCAGTATTTT	CAIKTFSTDTQYF
few	TRBV29-1	TRBJ2-7	TRBD1	TGCAGCGCTTCCCCGGGACAGGGAAGGGAGCAGTACTTC	CSASPGQGREQYF
.	TRBV28	TRBJ1-1	.	TGTGCCAGCAGTTTGTCCATTGGGGGCACTGAAGCTTTCTTT	CASSLSIGGTEAFF
many	TRBV20-1	TRBJ1-2	.	TGCAGTGCTAGAGATTCCGGGGTCTACTACACCTTC	CSARDSGVYYTF
many	TRBV12-3/TRBV12-4	TRBJ1-5	.	TGTGCCAGCAGGCGCCGACAGGATCAGCCCCAGCATTTT	CASRRRQDQPQHF
once	TRBV12-3/TRBV12-4	TRBJ2-1	.	TGTGCCAGCACCCTAGGACTTGCAAACAATGAGCAGTTCTTC	CASTLGLANNEQFF
.	TRBV11-2	TRBJ1-6	.	TGTGCCAGCAGCTTACCCCTCCTTTCCCTCCACTTT	CASSLPLLSLHF
few	TRBV5-5	TRBJ2-4	.	TGTGCCAGCAGCTTCCTAGCCAAAAACATTCAGTACTTC	CASSFLAKNIQYF
few	TRBV12-3/TRBV12-4	TRBJ1-1	.	TGTGCCAGCACCTGGGACACTTACACTGAAGCTTTCTTT	CASTWDTYTEAFF
.	TRBV7-8	TRBJ1-5	.	TGTGCCAGCAGCCTAAGGGGCTTGGAACCCCAGCATTTT	CASSLRGLEPQHF
.	TRBV7-8	TRBJ2-3	.	TGTGGCAGCAGCCAGGTACGGGTCCGCGACACAGATACGCAGTATTTT	CGSSQVRVRDTDTQYF
many	TRBV7-9	TRBJ1-1	.	TGTGCCAGCAGCCCCGCAGGGGCGGACACTGAAGCTTTCTTT	CASSPAGADTEAFF
.	TRBV7-2	TRBJ2-5	.	TGTGCCAGCACCCTCGCTGGGCAGACCCAGGAGACCCAGTACTTC	CASTLAGQTQETQYF
few	TRBV7-9	TRBJ2-5	TRBD2	TGTGCCAGCACACTCGGGAGCGGGGAGCAAGAGACCCAGTACTTC	CASTLGSGEQETQYF
many	TRBV7-3	TRBJ2-1	.	TGTGCCAGCAGCTTAACGTTTGCGGGGACTGAGCAGTTCTTC	CASSLTFAGTEQFF
.	TRBV11-2	TRBJ2-1	.	TGTGCCAGCGGCTATGAGCAGTTCTTC	CASGYEQFF
.	TRBV7-9	TRBJ2-7	.	TGTGCCAGCAGCTTTGAGGGGCGCGAGCAGTACTTC	CASSFEGREQYF
.	TRBV6-1	TRBJ2-2	TRBD2	TGTGCCAGCAGCGTGATAGCGGGGGTGGCCGGGGAGCTGTTTTTT	CASSVIAGVAGELFF
few	TRBV12-3/TRBV12-4	TRBJ1-6	.	TGTGCCAGCACCCCCTCCAGCGAGCGCCGTTCACCCCTCCACTTT	CASTPSSERRSPLHF
.	TRBV15	TRBJ1-5	.	TGTGCCACCAGCAGAGTAGGGTGGGGTCAGCCCCAGCATTTT	CATSRVGWGQPQHF
.	TRBV6-2/TRBV6-3	TRBJ1-6	.	TGTGCCAGCAGTTACGGTGTCTCCGTCGGTTCACCCCTCCACTTT	CASSYGVSVGSPLHF
.	TRBV12-3/TRBV12-4	TRBJ1-2	.	TGTGCCAGCAGGGGAACTGGATACTATGGCTACACCTTC	CASRGTGYYGYTF
few	TRBV7-9	TRBJ2-7	.	TGTGCCAGCAGCCGATACAGAGAGCAGTACTTC	CASSRYREQYF
.	TRBV5-4	TRBJ2-3	.	TGTGCCAGCAGCTTGCAGACAGATACGCAGTATTTT	CASSLQTDTQYF
few	TRBV6-2/TRBV6-3	TRBJ2-1	TRBD2	TGTGCCAGCACTACGGGACTAGCCTCCTACAATGAGCAGTTCTTC	CASTTGLASYNEQFF
.	TRBV19	TRBJ2-7	.	TGTGCCAGTAGTATTCCGGACAGAGTCTACGAGCAGTACTTC	CASSIPDRVYEQYF
few	TRBV5-5	TRBJ1-1	.	TGTGCCAGCAGCCCGTCGTTTACTGAAGCTTTCTTT	CASSPSFTEAFF
.	TRBV20-1	TRBJ2-3	TRBD2	TGCAGTGGCCGCTTAGCGGGGGACCTCACAGATACGCAGTATTTT	CSGRLAGDLTDTQYF
few	TRBV6-5	TRBJ2-5	.	TGTGCCAGCAGTCGCCGGGAGCAAGAGACCCAGTACTTC	CASSRREQETQYF
few	TRBV3-1	TRBJ2-1	TRBD1	TGTGCCAGCAGCCAAGAAAGCCCGGGACAGGGATATGATGAGCAGTTCTTC	CASSQESPGQGYDEQFF
.	TRBV9	TRBJ2-1	.	TGTGCCAGCAGCGTAGGCGGGAAAGAAGGAAATGAGCAGTTCTTC	CASSVGGKEGNEQFF
.	TRBV4-3	TRBJ1-6	.	TGCGCCAGCAGCCAAGATCGGCCGAATTCACCCCTCCACTTT	CASSQDRPNSPLHF
.	TRBV24-1	TRBJ2-5	.	TGTGCCACCAGTGATTTTACTAGCAGCGGGGAGACCCAGTACTTC	CATSDFTSSGETQYF
few	TRBV6-2/TRBV6-3	TRBJ2-3	.	TGTGCCAGCACTCGGGCCAACACAGATACGCAGTATTTT	CASTRANTDTQYF
.	TRBV18	TRBJ2-2	TRBD1	TGTGCCAGCTCACAATCGCCCGGGACAGGGACCGGGGAGCTGTTTTTT	CASSQSPGTGTGELFF
.	TRBV7-2	TRBJ1-4	.	TGTGCCAGCAGCTTATACACAGGTGGGATGGATGAAAAACTGTTTTTT	CASSLYTGGMDEKLFF
.	TRBV7-7	TRBJ2-5	.	TGTGCTAGCAGCTATGGGGGGACCCAGTACTTC	CASSYGGTQYF
many	TRBV6-2/TRBV6-3	TRBJ2-3	.	TGTGCCAGCAGTTACGGGCCGGGTACGCAGTATTTT	CASSYGPGTQYF
.	TRBV6-5	TRBJ2-6	.	TGTGCCAGCACCGACCTGCCTCCTGGGGCCAACGTCCTGACTTTC	CASTDLPPGANVLTF
few	TRBV28	TRBJ1-2	TRBD1	TGTGCCAGCAGTTTATCACAGGGGTACTATGGCTACACCTTC	CASSLSQGYYGYTF